This T cell receptor beta chain was retrieved from a study of blood T cell repertoires in COVID-19. Study summary: Sites across the United States, Italy and Spain contributed samples from acute and convalescent COVID-19. Nucleic acid was either cDNA or gDNA, and it came from T cells, B-cell-depleted T cells, or PBMCs.

In the original processing: How many nucleated cells were present was estimated from reference gene primer amplification. Clones were sequenced by immunoSEQ multiplex PCR, and TCRdb holds only the in-frame ones, with some missing. From that table come the V and J calls and clone size; the DNA was used to work out D and trimming. The sample has around 150,000 clones; 75% to 90% are singletons. Germline V gene sequence: CDR1 KGHSH, CDR2 LQKENI. Losses at the gene ends were 5 bases for V and 4 bases for J; bases not matched to a gene: 9. This CDR3 contains 16 residues. This chain connects TRBV18 to TRBJ2-2, with 8 bases lining up with TRBD1. Sample: peripheral blood. This receptor was identified in a man between 65 and 79 years old with acute or convalescent COVID-19. The CDR3 nucleotides read TGTGCCAGCTCAGTGCGACAGGGGTTAAGCACCGGGGAGCTGTTTTTT. This translates into CASSVRQGLSTGELFF. Based on the CDR3 plus reference TRBV18 and TRBJ2-2, the full variable domain is NAGVMQNPRHLVRRRGQEARLRCSPMKGHSHVYWYRQLPEEGLKFMVYLQKENIIDESGMPKERFSAEFPKEGPSILRIQQVVRGDSAAYFCASSVRQGLSTGELFFGEGSRLTVL.